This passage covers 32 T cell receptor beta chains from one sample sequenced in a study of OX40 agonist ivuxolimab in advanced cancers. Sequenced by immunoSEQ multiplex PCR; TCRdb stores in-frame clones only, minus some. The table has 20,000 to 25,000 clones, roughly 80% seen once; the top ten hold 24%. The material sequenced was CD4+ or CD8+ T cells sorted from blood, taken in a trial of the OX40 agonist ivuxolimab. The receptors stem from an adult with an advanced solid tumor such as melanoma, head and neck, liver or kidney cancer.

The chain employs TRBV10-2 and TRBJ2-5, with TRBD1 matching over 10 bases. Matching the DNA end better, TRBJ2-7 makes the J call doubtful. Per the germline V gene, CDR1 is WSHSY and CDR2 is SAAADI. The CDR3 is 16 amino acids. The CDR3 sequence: CASSEGGDRGRYEQYF. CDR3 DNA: TGCGCCAGCAGTGAGGGGGGAGACAGGGGGCGATACGAGCAGTACTTC.

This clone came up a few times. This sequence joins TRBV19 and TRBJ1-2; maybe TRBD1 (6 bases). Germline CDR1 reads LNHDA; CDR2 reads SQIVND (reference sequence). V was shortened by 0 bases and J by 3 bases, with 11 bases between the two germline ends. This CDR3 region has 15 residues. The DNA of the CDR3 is TGTGCCAGTAGTATAGAAGGGGACACCTACTATGGCTACACCTTC. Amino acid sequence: CASSIEGDTYYGYTF.

CDR3 sequence reads: CASSPHGTGPQETQYF. CDR3 DNA: TGTGCCAGCAGCCCCCACGGAACAGGGCCCCAAGAGACCCAGTACTTC. This chain connects TRBV7-3 to TRBJ2-5, with D possibly TRBD1 on 6 matching bases. This CDR3 is 16 amino acids long. Trimming left V 5 bases short and J 1 base short, with 17 bases between. CDR1 SGHTA and CDR2 FQGTGA come from the germline V gene.

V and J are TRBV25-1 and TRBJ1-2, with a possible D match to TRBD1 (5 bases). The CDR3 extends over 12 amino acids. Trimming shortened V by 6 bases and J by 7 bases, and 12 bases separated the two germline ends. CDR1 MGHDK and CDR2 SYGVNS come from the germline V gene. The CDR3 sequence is CASRGGDPGYTF. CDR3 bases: TGTGCCAGCAGGGGGGGGGATCCTGGCTACACCTTC.

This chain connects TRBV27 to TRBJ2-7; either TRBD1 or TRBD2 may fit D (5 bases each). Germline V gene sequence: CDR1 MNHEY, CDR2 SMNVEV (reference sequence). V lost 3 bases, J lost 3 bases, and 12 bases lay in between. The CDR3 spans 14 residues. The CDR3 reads CASSFGGRGYEQYF. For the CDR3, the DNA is TGTGCCAGCAGTTTTGGGGGAAGAGGCTACGAGCAGTACTTC.

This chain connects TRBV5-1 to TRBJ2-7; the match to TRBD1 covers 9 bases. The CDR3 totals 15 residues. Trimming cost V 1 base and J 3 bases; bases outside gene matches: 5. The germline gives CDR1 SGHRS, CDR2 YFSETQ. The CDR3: CASSLLTGGFYEQYF. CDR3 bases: TGCGCCAGCAGCTTGCTTACAGGGGGCTTCTACGAGCAGTACTTC.

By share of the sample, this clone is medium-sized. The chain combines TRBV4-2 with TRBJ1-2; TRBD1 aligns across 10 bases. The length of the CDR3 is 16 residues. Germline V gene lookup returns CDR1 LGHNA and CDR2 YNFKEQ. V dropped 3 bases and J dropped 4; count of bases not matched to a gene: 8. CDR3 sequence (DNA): TGTGCCAGCAGCCATCCGACAGGGGGCGCATTCTATGGCTACACCTTC. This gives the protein CASSHPTGGAFYGYTF.

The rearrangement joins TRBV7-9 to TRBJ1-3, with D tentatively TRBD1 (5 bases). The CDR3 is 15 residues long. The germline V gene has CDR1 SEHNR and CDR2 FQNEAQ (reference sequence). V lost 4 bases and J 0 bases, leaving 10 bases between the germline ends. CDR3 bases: TGTGCCAGCAGCTGGGACGGATACTCTGGAAACACCATATATTTT. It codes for CASSWDGYSGNTIYF.

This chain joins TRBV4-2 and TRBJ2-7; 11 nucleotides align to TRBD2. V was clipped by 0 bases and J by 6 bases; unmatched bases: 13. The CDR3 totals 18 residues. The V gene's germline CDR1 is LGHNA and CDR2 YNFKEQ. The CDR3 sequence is CASSQDFSLLAGAGEQYF. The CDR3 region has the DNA TGTGCCAGCAGCCAAGATTTCTCCCTACTAGCGGGAGCGGGCGAGCAGTACTTC.

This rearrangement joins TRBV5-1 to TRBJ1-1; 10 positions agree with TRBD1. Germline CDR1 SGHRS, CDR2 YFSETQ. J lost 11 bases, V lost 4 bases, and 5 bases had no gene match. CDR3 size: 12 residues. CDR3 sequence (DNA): TGCGCCAGCAGCGAGGGACAGGGGTCCGCTTTCTTT. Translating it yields CASSEGQGSAFF.

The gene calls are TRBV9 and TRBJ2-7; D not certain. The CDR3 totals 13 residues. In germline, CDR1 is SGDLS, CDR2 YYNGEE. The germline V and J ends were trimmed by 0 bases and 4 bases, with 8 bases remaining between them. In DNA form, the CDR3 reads TGTGCCAGCAGCGTAGGGGTACAGTACGAGCAGTACTTC. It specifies CASSVGVQYEQYF.

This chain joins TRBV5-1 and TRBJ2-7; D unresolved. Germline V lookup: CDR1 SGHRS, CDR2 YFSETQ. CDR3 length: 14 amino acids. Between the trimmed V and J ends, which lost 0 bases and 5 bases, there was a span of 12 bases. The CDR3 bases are TGCGCCAGCAGCTTGGGGTCGGGTCTCAACGAGCAGTACTTC. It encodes CASSLGSGLNEQYF.

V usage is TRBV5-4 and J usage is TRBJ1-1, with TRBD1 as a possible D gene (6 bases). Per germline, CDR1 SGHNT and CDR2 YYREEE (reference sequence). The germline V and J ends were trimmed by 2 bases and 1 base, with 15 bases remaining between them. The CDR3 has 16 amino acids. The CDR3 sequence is CASSFLDDRRNTEAFF. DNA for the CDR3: TGTGCCAGCAGCTTCCTAGACGACAGGCGGAACACTGAAGCTTTCTTT.

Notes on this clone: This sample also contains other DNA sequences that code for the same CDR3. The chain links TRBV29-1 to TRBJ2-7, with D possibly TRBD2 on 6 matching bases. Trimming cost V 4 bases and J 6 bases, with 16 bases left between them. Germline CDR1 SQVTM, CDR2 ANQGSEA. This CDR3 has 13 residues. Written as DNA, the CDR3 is TGCAGCGTTGTTGGAGGGGTGTCCGGCGAGCAGTACTTC. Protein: CSVVGGVSGEQYF.

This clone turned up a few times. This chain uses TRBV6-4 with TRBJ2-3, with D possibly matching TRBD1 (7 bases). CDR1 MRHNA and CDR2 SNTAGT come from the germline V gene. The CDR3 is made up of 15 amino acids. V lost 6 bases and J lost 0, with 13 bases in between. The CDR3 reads CASSRGTASTDTQYF. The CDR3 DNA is TGTGCCAGCAGCCGCGGGACAGCGAGCACAGATACGCAGTATTTT.

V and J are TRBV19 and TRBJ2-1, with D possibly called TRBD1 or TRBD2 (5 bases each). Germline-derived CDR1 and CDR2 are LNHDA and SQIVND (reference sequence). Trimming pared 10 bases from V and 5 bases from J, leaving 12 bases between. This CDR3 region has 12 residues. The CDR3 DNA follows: TGTGCCACCGAAAGAGGGGACAATGAGCAGTTCTTC. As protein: CATERGDNEQFF.

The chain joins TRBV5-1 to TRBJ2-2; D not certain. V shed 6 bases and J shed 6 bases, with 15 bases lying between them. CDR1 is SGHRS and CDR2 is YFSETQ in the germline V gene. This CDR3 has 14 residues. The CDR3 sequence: CASTSLETPGELFF. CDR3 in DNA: TGCGCCAGCACCTCATTAGAGACCCCCGGGGAGCTGTTTTTT.

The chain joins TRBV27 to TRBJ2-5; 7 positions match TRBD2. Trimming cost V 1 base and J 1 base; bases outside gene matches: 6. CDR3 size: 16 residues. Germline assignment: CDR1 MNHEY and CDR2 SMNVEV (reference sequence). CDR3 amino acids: CASSLFQTSPQETQYF. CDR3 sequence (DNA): TGTGCCAGCAGTTTATTCCAGACTAGCCCCCAAGAGACCCAGTACTTC.

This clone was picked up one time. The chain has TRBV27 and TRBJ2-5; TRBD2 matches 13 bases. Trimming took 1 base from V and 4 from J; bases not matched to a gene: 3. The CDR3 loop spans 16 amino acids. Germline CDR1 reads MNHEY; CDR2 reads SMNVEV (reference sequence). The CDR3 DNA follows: TGTGCCAGCAGTTTATTAGGACTAGCGGGAGTAGAGACCCAGTACTTC. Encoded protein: CASSLLGLAGVETQYF.

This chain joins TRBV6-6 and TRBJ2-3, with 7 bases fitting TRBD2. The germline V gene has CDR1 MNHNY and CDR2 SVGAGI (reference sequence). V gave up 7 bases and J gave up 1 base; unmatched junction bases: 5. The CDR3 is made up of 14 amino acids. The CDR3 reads CASISGPRTDTQYF. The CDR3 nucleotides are TGTGCCAGCATTAGCGGGCCTCGCACAGATACGCAGTATTTT.

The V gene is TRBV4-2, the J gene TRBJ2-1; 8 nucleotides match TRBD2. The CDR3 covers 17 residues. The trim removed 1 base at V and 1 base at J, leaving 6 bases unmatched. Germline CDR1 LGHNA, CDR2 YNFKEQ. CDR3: CASSQGVAGYSYNEQFF. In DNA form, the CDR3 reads TGTGCCAGCAGCCAAGGTGTAGCGGGATATTCCTACAATGAGCAGTTCTTC.

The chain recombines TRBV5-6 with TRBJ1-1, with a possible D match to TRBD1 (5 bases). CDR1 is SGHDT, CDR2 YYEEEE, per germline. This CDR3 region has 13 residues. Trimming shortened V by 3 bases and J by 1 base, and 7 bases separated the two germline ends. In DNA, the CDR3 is TGTGCCAGCAGCTGGGGGGGGAACACTGAAGCTTTCTTT. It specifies CASSWGGNTEAFF.

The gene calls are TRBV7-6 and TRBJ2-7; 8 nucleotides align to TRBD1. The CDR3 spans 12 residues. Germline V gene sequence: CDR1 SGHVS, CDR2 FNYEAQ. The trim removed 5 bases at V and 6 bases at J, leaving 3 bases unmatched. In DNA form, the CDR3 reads TGTGCCAGCAGCCCAGGGGGCAGCGAGCAGTACTTC. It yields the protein CASSPGGSEQYF.

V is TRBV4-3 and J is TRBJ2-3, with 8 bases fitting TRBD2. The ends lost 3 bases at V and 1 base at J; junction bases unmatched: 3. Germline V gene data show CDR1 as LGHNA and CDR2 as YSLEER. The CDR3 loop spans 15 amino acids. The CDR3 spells CASSQMTSGTDTQYF. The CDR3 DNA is TGCGCCAGCAGCCAGATGACTAGCGGCACAGATACGCAGTATTTT.

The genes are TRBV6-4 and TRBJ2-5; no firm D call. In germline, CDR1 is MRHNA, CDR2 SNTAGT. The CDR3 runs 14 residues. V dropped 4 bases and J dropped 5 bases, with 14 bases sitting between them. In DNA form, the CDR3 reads TGTGCCAGCAGTGTAAAAGGTGGTGAGGAGACCCAGTACTTC. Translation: CASSVKGGEETQYF.

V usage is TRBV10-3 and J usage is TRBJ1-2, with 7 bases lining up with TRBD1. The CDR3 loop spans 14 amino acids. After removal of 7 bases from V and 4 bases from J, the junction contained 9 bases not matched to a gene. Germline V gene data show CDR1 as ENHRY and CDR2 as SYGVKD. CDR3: CAINRDRDLYGYTF. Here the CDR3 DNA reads TGTGCCATCAATAGAGACAGGGATCTCTATGGCTACACCTTC.

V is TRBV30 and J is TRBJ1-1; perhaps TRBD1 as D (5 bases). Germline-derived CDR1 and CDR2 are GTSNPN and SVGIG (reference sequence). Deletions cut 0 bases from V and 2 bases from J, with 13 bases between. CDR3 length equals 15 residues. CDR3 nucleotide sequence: TGTGCCTGGAGTGTACGCGGGGCCATTAACACTGAAGCTTTCTTT. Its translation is CAWSVRGAINTEAFF.

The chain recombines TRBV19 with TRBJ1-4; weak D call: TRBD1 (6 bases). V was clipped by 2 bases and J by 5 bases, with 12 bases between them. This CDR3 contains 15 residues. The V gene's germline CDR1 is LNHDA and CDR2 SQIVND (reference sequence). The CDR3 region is CASSIWTARNEKLFF. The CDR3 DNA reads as TGTGCCAGTAGTATATGGACAGCCCGGAATGAAAAACTGTTTTTT.

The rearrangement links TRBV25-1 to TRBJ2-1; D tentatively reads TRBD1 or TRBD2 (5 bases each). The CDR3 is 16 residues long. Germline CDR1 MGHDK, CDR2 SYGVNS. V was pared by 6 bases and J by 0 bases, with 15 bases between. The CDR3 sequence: CASRGTGTLSYNEQFF. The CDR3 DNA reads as TGTGCCAGCAGGGGAACCGGGACCCTCTCCTACAATGAGCAGTTCTTC.

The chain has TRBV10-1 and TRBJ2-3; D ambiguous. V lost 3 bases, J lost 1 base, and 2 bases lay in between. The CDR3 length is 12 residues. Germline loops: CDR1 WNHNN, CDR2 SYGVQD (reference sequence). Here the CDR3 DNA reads TGCGCCAGCAGTGAAGGCACAGATACGCAGTATTTT. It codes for CASSEGTDTQYF.

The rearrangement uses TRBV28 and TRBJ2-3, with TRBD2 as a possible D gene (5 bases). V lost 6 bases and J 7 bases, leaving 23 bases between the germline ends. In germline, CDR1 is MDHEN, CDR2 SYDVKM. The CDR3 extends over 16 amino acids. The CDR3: CASSPTTPEFGHTQYF. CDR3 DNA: TGTGCCAGCAGCCCGACTACCCCGGAATTCGGGCATACGCAGTATTTT.

This chain's CDR3 is CASSQGGGQPQHF. The CDR3 DNA follows: TGCGCCAGCAGCCAAGGGGGCGGGCAGCCCCAGCATTTT. The chain is built from TRBV10-2 and TRBJ1-5; TRBD1 matches at 7 bases. Germline V gene lookup returns CDR1 WSHSY and CDR2 SAAADI. J lost 7 bases, V lost 6 bases, and 6 bases had no gene match. The CDR3 spans 13 residues.